This T cell receptor beta chain appears in the sequencing data of a study of blood T cell repertoires in COVID-19. Looked up from germline, CDR1 is SEHNR and CDR2 is FQNEAQ (reference sequence). V dropped 5 bases and J dropped 8; count of bases not matched to a gene: 23. The CDR3 is 19 residues long. Study processing details: Reference gene primer amplification gave estimated nucleated cell counts. The data were produced by immunoSEQ multiplex PCR, yet TCRdb's version contains in-frame clones alone and is incomplete. V and J calls and clone size are copied from that table; D and trimming were computed from the DNA. Here the sample spans 45,000 to 70,000 clones, approximately 87% being singletons.

The V and J genes are TRBV7-9 and TRBJ2-7; 11 nucleotides align to TRBD2. The TCR was taken from a woman in her fifties or sixties with COVID-19, enrolled during active disease. The sequencing sample was made of peripheral blood. The CDR3 DNA reads as TGTGCCAGCAGCCCCACGGGACTAGCGGAAGAAAAACATAGCCGCCAGCAGTACTTC. This codes for CASSPTGLAEEKHSRQQYF. Combining the CDR3 with reference TRBV7-9 and TRBJ2-7 gives the whole variable domain DTGVSQNPRHKITKRGQNVTFRCDPISEHNRLYWYRQTLGQGPEFLTYFQNEAQLEKSRLLSDRFSAERPKGSFSTLEIQRTEQGDSAMYLCASSPTGLAEEKHSRQQYFGPGTRLTVT.